This T cell receptor beta chain appears in the sequencing data of a study of T cells and copy number aberrations in small-cell lung cancer. In the case of this clone: Its matching antigen is unknown.

Data came from immunoSEQ multiplex PCR; TCRdb stores just in-frame clones and leaves some out. The table records a few thousand clones, approximately 77% of them present only once. Donors had limited-stage small-cell lung cancer and underwent surgical resection in Hangzhou, China, between 2008 and 2020. All donors had upfront surgery without preoperative chemotherapy, radiotherapy or any immunotherapy. Normal lung tissue came from at least 2 cm beyond the tumor margin and showed no malignant cells. Findings of the study overall: Compared with adjacent lung tissue, tumors had lower T-cell richness and clonality and non-significantly lower density.

Trimming cost V 5 bases and J 1 base, with 10 bases left between them. The germline V gene encodes CDR1 MRHNA and CDR2 SNTAGT. The length of the CDR3 is 14 residues. This sequence was found in a man between 65 and 79 years old with small cell lung cancer. The sequenced sample was normal tissue next to the tumor. The chain combines TRBV6-4 with TRBJ2-3; TRBD2 might be the D (6 bases). The CDR3 is CASSSASGTDTQYF. CDR3 in DNA: TGTGCCAGCAGTTCGGCTAGCGGCACAGATACGCAGTATTTT.